The 23 T cell receptor beta chains given below trace back to one sample, sequenced in a study of T-cell reconstitution after alpha-beta-depleted transplantation in children. Preparation of the TCRbeta library used unique molecular identifiers. Each CDR3 protein gets one entry after TCRdb re-called the PCR reads with MiXCR. The sample consists of about 98,000 distinct CDR3 sequences, under 7% of them appearing once. The sample in question was PBMCs, mostly from graft donor cells, obtained 60 days after TCRalphabeta/CD19-depleted stem cell transplant. Receptor source: a female patient aged 2 to 10 who had a stem cell transplant for Fanconi anemia, so the T cells may come from the graft donor.

This chain connects TRBV5-1 to TRBJ1-1; D uncertain. The germline gives CDR1 SGHRS, CDR2 YFSETQ. The CDR3 spans 14 residues. V lost 3 bases and J 0 bases, leaving 9 bases between the germline ends. CDR3 in DNA: TGCGCCAGCAGCTCCTCCCCGCTGAACACTGAAGCTTTCTTT. As protein: CASSSSPLNTEAFF.

This clonotype has a count of ten or more. J is TRBJ2-5 and V is TRBV7-9, with 7 bases identical to TRBD1. Germline loops: CDR1 SEHNR, CDR2 FQNEAQ (reference sequence). J lost 2 bases, V lost 2 bases, and 2 bases had no gene match. The CDR3 loop spans 14 amino acids. CDR3 loop: CASSLRGQQETQYF. Here the CDR3 DNA reads TGTGCCAGCAGCTTACGGGGACAGCAAGAGACCCAGTACTTC.

In this sample, this clonotype turned up many times. The rearrangement links TRBV5-1 to TRBJ1-1, with D hard to call. Germline-derived CDR1 and CDR2 are SGHRS and YFSETQ. The V end was cut by 2 bases, the J end by 1 base, with 6 bases between. This CDR3 has 13 amino acids. CDR3 in amino acids: CASSFYRNTEAFF. The CDR3 DNA reads TGCGCCAGCAGCTTTTACAGGAACACTGAAGCTTTCTTT.

This clonotype was observed many times. The gene calls are TRBV20-1 and TRBJ2-1; D remains ambiguous. Germline V CDR1 and CDR2: DFQATT, SNEGSKA (reference sequence). This CDR3 is 15 amino acids long. V lost 4 bases and J 1 base, leaving 14 bases between the germline ends. The DNA of the CDR3 is TGCAGTGCTAACTCGCCAGATAAATCCTACAATGAGCAGTTCTTC. Translation gives CSANSPDKSYNEQFF.

This clonotype was found many times. The rearrangement uses TRBV5-1 and TRBJ2-7; tentatively, D is TRBD1 (6 bases). The CDR3 spans 13 residues. Trimming took 4 bases from V and 3 from J, leaving 11 bases between them. Per the germline V gene, CDR1 is SGHRS and CDR2 is YFSETQ. CDR3: CASSLGQHYEQYF. The DNA for the CDR3 is TGCGCCAGCAGCCTGGGACAACACTACGAGCAGTACTTC.

Ten or more counts support this clonotype. The chain has TRBV9 and TRBJ1-2; D perhaps matches TRBD1 (6 bases). The V end was cut by 3 bases, the J end by 6 bases, with 12 bases between. This CDR3 is 13 amino acids long. Germline V gives CDR1 SGDLS, CDR2 YYNGEE. The CDR3 DNA follows: TGTGCCAGCAGCGAACAGGGTCTGGATGGCTACACCTTC. It specifies CASSEQGLDGYTF.

In the case of this clonotype: This may be a read error, as it is one base from a much larger clone. The genes are TRBV20-1 and TRBJ2-7, with 11 bases fitting TRBD1. After removal of 2 bases from V and 5 bases from J, the junction contained 2 bases not matched to a gene. Germline V gene lookup returns CDR1 DFQATT and CDR2 SNEGSKA (reference sequence). The CDR3 loop spans 13 amino acids. CDR3 nucleotides: TGCAGTGCTAGACGGACAGGGGGCAACGAGCAGTACTTC. It codes for CSARRTGGNEQYF.

The table lists this clonotype with many counts. This chain connects TRBV29-1 to TRBJ2-7; possibly TRBD2 for D (7 bases). Between the trimmed V and J ends, which lost 4 bases and 2 bases, there was a span of 12 bases. The germline V gene has CDR1 SQVTM and CDR2 ANQGSEA. This CDR3 contains 13 residues. The CDR3 spells CSVGGGVAYEQYF. The CDR3 DNA sequence: TGCAGCGTTGGAGGGGGGGTGGCCTACGAGCAGTACTTC.

This clonotype was detected ten times or more. The chain recombines TRBV2 with TRBJ1-1, with D perhaps matching TRBD1 (5 bases). V lost 8 bases to trimming and J lost 4 bases, with 14 bases between them. The CDR3 runs 13 residues. Looked up from germline, CDR1 is SNHLY and CDR2 is FYNNEI. CDR3 nucleotides: TGTGCCAGCCGACGGGGGGAGAGCACTGAAGCTTTCTTT. It translates to CASRRGESTEAFF.

A word on this clonotype: A read error may produce the germline difference seen at one junction end. The chain carries TRBV20-1 and TRBJ2-1; D is perhaps TRBD2 (5 bases). Germline V lookup: CDR1 DFQATT, CDR2 SNEGSKA (reference sequence). CDR3 length: 10 amino acids. CDR3 nucleotides: TGCAGTGCTAGATTGGTAGCGACGGTCTTC. Protein product: CSARLVATVF.

V and J are TRBV20-1 and TRBJ2-1; TRBD2 matches at 8 bases. Germline trimming cut 5 bases from V and 6 bases from J; bases unmatched to any gene: 6. CDR3 length: 13 residues. The germline gives CDR1 DFQATT, CDR2 SNEGSKA (reference sequence). The CDR3 loop is CSAAGGTFNEQFF. Written as DNA, the CDR3 is TGCAGTGCTGCGGGGGGCACCTTCAATGAGCAGTTCTTC.

This clonotype has a count of ten or more. The genes are TRBV24-1 and TRBJ2-3, with a tentative D call TRBD2 (6 bases). CDR1 KGHDR and CDR2 SFDVKD come from the germline V gene. The ends were cut back, 5 bases at V and 10 bases at J, with 12 bases in the middle. The CDR3 has 12 residues. CDR3 sequence: CATSAGEVSQYF. The CDR3 DNA reads TGTGCCACCAGTGCGGGAGAGGTTTCGCAGTATTTT.

V gene TRBV7-2 combines with J gene TRBJ2-5, with D maybe TRBD2 (6 bases). The germline gives CDR1 SGHTA, CDR2 FQGNSA. V shed 4 bases and J shed 0 bases, with 12 bases lying between them. The length of the CDR3 is 15 residues. CDR3 sequence reads: CASSSSVSYQETQYF. In nucleotides, the CDR3 is TGTGCCAGCAGCTCTAGCGTTAGTTACCAAGAGACCCAGTACTTC.

This clonotype was picked up many times. This chain's CDR3 is CASSSTSGEPDTQYF. The DNA of the CDR3 is TGTGCCAGCTCATCAACTAGCGGGGAGCCAGATACGCAGTATTTT. The chain is built from TRBV18 and TRBJ2-3, with TRBD2 matching over 10 bases. V shed 5 bases, J shed 4 bases, and the junction held 6 bases outside the gene matches. From germline, CDR1 is KGHSH and CDR2 LQKENI. This CDR3 is 15 amino acids long.

This clonotype occurred many times. This sequence joins TRBV5-1 and TRBJ2-2; D unresolved. Trimming cost V 5 bases and J 0 bases, with 8 bases left between them. Germline V gene data show CDR1 as SGHRS and CDR2 as YFSETQ. The CDR3 spans 14 residues. CDR3 loop: CASRGFANTGELFF. Here the CDR3 DNA reads TGCGCCAGCAGGGGGTTCGCGAACACCGGGGAGCTGTTTTTT.

This clonotype was picked up many times. The chain is built from TRBV5-1 and TRBJ2-1; D ambiguous. Trimming pared 4 bases from V and 8 bases from J, leaving 10 bases between. There are 12 residues in the CDR3. Germline V gives CDR1 SGHRS, CDR2 YFSETQ. This CDR3 is CASSNQYDEQFF. The CDR3 region has the DNA TGCGCCAGCAGCAATCAATATGATGAGCAGTTCTTC.

This clonotype was observed a handful of times. The chain couples TRBV12-3 or TRBV12-4 to TRBJ1-5; 10 bases match TRBD1. The ends lost 3 bases at V and 0 bases at J; junction bases unmatched: 8. This CDR3 contains 18 residues. CDR3 DNA: TGTGCCAGCAGTTTTGGGGACAGGGGCCTTTATAGCAATCAGCCCCAGCATTTT. Translated, it gives CASSFGDRGLYSNQPQHF.

This clonotype was recorded many times. This rearrangement joins TRBV7-2 to TRBJ2-7; D remains ambiguous. Trimming left V 2 bases short and J 3 bases short, with 2 bases between. Per the germline V gene, CDR1 is SGHTA and CDR2 is FQGNSA. The CDR3 sequence is 11 residues long. CDR3 nucleotides: TGTGCCAGCAGCTTATTCTACGAGCAGTACTTC. Its protein product is CASSLFYEQYF.

This clonotype has just a few counts. The V call is TRBV7-2, the J call TRBJ1-3; perhaps TRBD1 as D (5 bases). CDR3 size: 18 residues. V lost 0 bases and J lost 2, with 17 bases in between. CDR1 SGHTA and CDR2 FQGNSA come from the germline V gene. This CDR3 reads CASSLALSGSGTGNTIYF. CDR3 nucleotide sequence: TGTGCCAGCAGCTTAGCGCTTTCAGGGAGCGGAACTGGAAACACCATATATTTT.

The V call is TRBV2, the J call TRBJ2-5, with TRBD1 identical over 7 bases. Germline V CDR1 and CDR2: SNHLY, FYNNEI. The V and J ends lost 4 bases and 1 base, in that order; junction bases with no gene match: 6. The CDR3 length is 15 residues. This chain's CDR3 is CASSALTGFQETQYF. Written as DNA, the CDR3 is TGTGCCAGCAGTGCCCTGACAGGGTTCCAAGAGACCCAGTACTTC.

V usage is TRBV11-1 and J usage is TRBJ2-5; TRBD2 matches at 14 bases. The CDR3 consists of 18 residues. Germline trimming cut 5 bases from V and 1 base from J; bases unmatched to any gene: 9. Germline assignment: CDR1 SGHAT and CDR2 FQDESV (reference sequence). The CDR3 is CASSRTGLAGVGQETQYF. The CDR3 DNA follows: TGTGCCAGCAGCCGAACGGGACTAGCGGGGGTGGGCCAAGAGACCCAGTACTTC.

The chain is built from TRBV6-2 or TRBV6-3 and TRBJ2-1; 9 bases map to TRBD2. This CDR3 is 17 amino acids long. Germline values: CDR1 MNHEY, CDR2 SVGEGT. The V gene end was trimmed by 9 bases and the J gene end by 0 bases; junction bases not matched to a gene: 12. The CDR3 bases are TGTGCCAGTCGCGGGGGGGGCGGGAGGAGCTCCTACAATGAGCAGTTCTTC. Its translation is CASRGGGGRSSYNEQFF.

There are a few counts of this clonotype. The rearrangement uses TRBV7-9 and TRBJ2-7; TRBD1 matches 8 bases. Germline CDR1 and CDR2: SEHNR and FQNEAQ (reference sequence). The CDR3 loop spans 13 amino acids. V lost 5 bases to trimming and J lost 5 bases; unmatched junction nucleotides: 5. Here the CDR3 reads CASSTRTGNEQYF. For the CDR3, the DNA is TGTGCCAGCAGCACCAGGACAGGGAACGAGCAGTACTTC.